One and the same sample provided the 10 T cell receptor beta chains below, sequenced in a study of vaccination effects on CD4 cells after COVID-19. ViraFEST expansion of antigen-specific CD4+ T cells with viral peptide pools preceded sequencing. Isolation of CD4+ T cells took place after ten to eleven days of culture. According to the study, vaccine recipients showed no prior SARS-CoV-2 infection and negative nucleocapsid antibodies. Sequencing was performed with immunoSEQ multiplex PCR; in TCRdb, only in-frame clones are kept and a portion is missing. The sample lists over 60,000 clones, 70% to 80% occurring once. Which antigens these TCRs recognize remains unknown. Sequenced material: CD4+ T cells from PBMCs cultured with HCoV-NL63 spike peptides, taken before COVID-19 vaccination. The receptor set was obtained from a human donor who received a COVID-19 vaccine.

V and J are TRBV23-1 and TRBJ2-4; D perhaps matches TRBD2 (5 bases). TRBV23-1 is flagged as an ORF with uncertain function. The length of the CDR3 is 15 residues. V lost 7 bases to trimming and J lost 1 base, with 14 bases between them. CDR3 sequence reads: CASTLSGGAKNIQYF. The CDR3 DNA sequence: TGCGCCAGCACCCTGTCAGGAGGCGCCAAAAACATTCAGTACTTC.

The rearrangement links TRBV5-1 to TRBJ1-2; 8 nucleotides align to TRBD1. Germline assignment: CDR1 SGHRS and CDR2 YFSETQ. V shed 0 bases, J shed 2 bases, and the junction held 0 bases outside the gene matches. This CDR3 has 14 residues. CDR3 DNA: TGCGCCAGCAGCTTGGGGGACAGGAACTATGGCTACACCTTC. Amino acids: CASSLGDRNYGYTF.

The V gene is TRBV7-2, the J gene TRBJ2-5; D may be TRBD1 (6 bases). The CDR3 loop spans 17 amino acids. In germline, CDR1 is SGHTA, CDR2 FQGNSA. The V end lost 1 base, the J end lost 5 bases, and 20 bases lay between the germline ends. This chain's CDR3 is CASSLDPTGLGQETQYF. The CDR3 DNA follows: TGTGCCAGCAGCTTAGACCCAACCGGCCTAGGACAGGAGACCCAGTACTTC.

This clone came up a few times. The chain has TRBV3-1 (or the pseudogene TRBV3-2) and TRBJ1-6; 11 bases agree with TRBD1. Germline CDR1 is LGHDT and CDR2 is YNNKEL (reference sequence). The length of the CDR3 is 15 residues. V was clipped by 4 bases and J by 9 bases; unmatched bases: 5. CDR3 region: CASSLGTGGSSPLHF. In DNA, the CDR3 is TGTGCCAGCAGCCTCGGGACAGGGGGGAGTTCACCCCTCCACTTT.

The CDR3 region is CASSVGLGSGEDTEAFF. The CDR3, as DNA: TGTGCCAGCAGCGTGGGGTTGGGATCAGGGGAGGACACTGAAGCTTTCTTT. The rearrangement links TRBV9 to TRBJ1-1, with a possible D match to TRBD1 (6 bases). Trimming pared 2 bases from V and 3 bases from J, leaving 20 bases between. The CDR3 contains 17 residues. The germline CDR1 and CDR2 sequences are SGDLS and YYNGEE.

The V and J genes are TRBV4-1 and TRBJ2-7; 9 nucleotides agree with TRBD1. CDR1 is MGHRA, CDR2 YSYEKL, per germline. The ends lost 0 bases at V and 5 bases at J; junction bases unmatched: 5. This CDR3 contains 15 residues. The CDR3: CASSQEETGGDEQYV. CDR3 DNA sequence: TGCGCCAGCAGCCAAGAGGAGACAGGGGGGGACGAGCAGTACGTC.

V and J are TRBV19 and TRBJ2-3; D is ambiguous. This CDR3 has 14 amino acids. Germline assignment: CDR1 LNHDA and CDR2 SQIVND (reference sequence). Trimming pared 4 bases from V and 2 bases from J, leaving 10 bases between. The CDR3 sequence is CASSRKLNTDTQYF. DNA for the CDR3: TGTGCCAGTAGTAGGAAGCTAAACACAGATACGCAGTATTTT.

This clone has more than one count but fewer than ten. This chain uses TRBV3-1 (or the pseudogene TRBV3-2) with TRBJ1-5; D is ambiguous. V lost 0 bases and J 10 bases, leaving 10 bases between the germline ends. Germline V gene sequence: CDR1 LGHDT, CDR2 YNNKEL (reference sequence). The CDR3 runs 13 residues. The CDR3 loop reads CASSQDWVSPQHF. In nucleotides, the CDR3 is TGTGCCAGCAGCCAAGATTGGGTCAGCCCCCAGCATTTT.

The genes are TRBV7-3 and TRBJ1-2; TRBD1 is a possible D gene (6 bases). Germline V gene data show CDR1 as SGHTA and CDR2 as FQGTGA. This CDR3 spans 15 amino acids. V lost 5 bases to trimming and J lost 6 bases, with 19 bases between them. DNA of the CDR3: TGTGCCAGCAGCCCCTATCCGGGGGCGAAAGATGGCTACACCTTC. Translated, it gives CASSPYPGAKDGYTF.

The J gene is TRBJ2-7, the V gene TRBV6-2 or TRBV6-3; D ambiguous. The CDR3 runs 13 residues. The V gene lost 0 bases and the J gene lost 6 bases, with 9 bases spanning the gap. Germline loops: CDR1 MNHEY, CDR2 SVGEGT. DNA for the CDR3: TGTGCCAGCAGTTACTCAGGGCAGCTCGAGCAGTACGTC. Amino acids: CASSYSGQLEQYV.